Following are 27 T cell receptor beta chains from one sample sequenced in a study of cytomegalovirus exposure and HLA in healthy donors. Measured with immunoSEQ multiplex PCR; TCRdb has only the in-frame clones, and not every one. The table records approximately 270,000 clones, approximately 86% of them present only once. Sample: PBMCs. The source of these receptors is a young woman in good health and CMV-seronegative.

This chain links TRBV5-3 with TRBJ2-1; D is uncertain. TRBV5-3 is an ORF for which the function is uncertain. CDR3 length: 14 residues. With 0 bases removed from V and 8 bases from J, the gap between germline ends came to 12 bases. The CDR3 region has the DNA TGTGCCAGAAGCTTGGGAGAGCTGTGCCATGAGCAGTTCTTC. It translates to CARSLGELCHEQFF.

The rearrangement links TRBV30 to TRBJ1-4; no reliable D call. CDR3 length: 15 amino acids. V lost 2 bases to trimming and J lost 10 bases, with 20 bases between them. CDR1 GTSNPN and CDR2 SVGIG come from the germline V gene (reference sequence). The CDR3 loop is CAWSRQRAAVGKLFF. The CDR3 coding sequence is TGTGCCTGGAGTCGTCAGCGGGCCGCCGTCGGAAAACTGTTTTTT.

The rearrangement links TRBV5-1 to TRBJ2-1, with 10 positions matching TRBD2. This CDR3 comprises 17 residues. Unmatched junction bases numbered 3, after V lost 0 bases and J lost 0 bases. In germline, CDR1 is SGHRS, CDR2 YFSETQ. CDR3 amino acids: CASSLEASGSSYNEQFF. The DNA of the CDR3 is TGCGCCAGCAGCTTGGAGGCTAGCGGGAGCTCCTACAATGAGCAGTTCTTC. The full variable domain, rest sourced from reference TRBV5-1 and TRBJ2-1, is KAGVTQTPRYLIKTRGQQVTLSCSPISGHRSVSWYQQTPGQGLQFLFEYFSETQRNKGNFPGRFSGRQFSNSRSEMNVSTLELGDSALYLCASSLEASGSSYNEQFFGPGTRLTVL.

This chain joins TRBV11-3 and TRBJ2-3; TRBD1 agrees at 10 bases. V trimming: 5 bases; J trimming: 5 bases; junction bases outside the gene matches: 13. The CDR3 consists of 17 residues. In germline, CDR1 is SGHNT, CDR2 YENEEA. CDR3 residues: CASSPRGGTGVVDTQYF. CDR3 in DNA: TGTGCCAGCAGCCCCCGTGGGGGGACAGGGGTCGTAGATACGCAGTATTTT.

This CDR3 reads CATRKTDSGTGAYEQYF. CDR3 bases: TGCGCCACCCGAAAAACTGACTCCGGGACAGGGGCTTACGAGCAGTACTTC. This chain links TRBV5-1 with TRBJ2-7, with 10 bases fitting TRBD1. Germline CDR1 and CDR2: SGHRS and YFSETQ. V shed 9 bases and J 4 bases; nucleotides not matched to a gene: 19. CDR3 length: 17 amino acids.

The rearrangement links TRBV7-2 to TRBJ1-6; 11 bases map to TRBD1. CDR1 and CDR2 from the germline V gene are SGHTA and FQGNSA. The CDR3 spans 15 residues. The trim removed 2 bases at V and 9 bases at J, leaving 3 bases unmatched. CDR3 bases: TGTGCCAGCAGCTTAATGGGACAGGGGGGTTCACCCCTCCACTTT. Residues: CASSLMGQGGSPLHF. Drawing the rest from reference TRBV7-2 and TRBJ1-6, the complete variable domain is GAGVSQSPSNKVTEKGKDVELRCDPISGHTALYWYRQSLGQGLEFLIYFQGNSAPDKSGLPSDRFSAERTGGSVSTLTIQRTQQEDSAVYLCASSLMGQGGSPLHFGNGTRLTVT.

The V call is TRBV4-3, the J call TRBJ1-1, with D possibly being TRBD1 (6 bases). V lost 1 base to trimming and J lost 0 bases, with 18 bases between them. Germline V gives CDR1 LGHNA, CDR2 YSLEER. This CDR3 is 18 amino acids long. The CDR3 nucleotides are TGCGCCAGCAGCCAAGTGTCCGGGACACATATAGTGAACACTGAAGCTTTCTTT. Translation gives CASSQVSGTHIVNTEAFF.

The rearrangement links TRBV10-2 to TRBJ2-7, with TRBD1 identical over 7 bases. Germline CDR1 WSHSY, CDR2 SAAADI. V lost 6 bases, J lost 2 bases, and 7 bases stayed unmatched. The CDR3 covers 14 residues. In nucleotides, the CDR3 is TGCGCCAGCAGCCCCGGACAGGCTCCCTACGAGCAGTACTTC. Translation: CASSPGQAPYEQYF.

This chain joins TRBV14 and TRBJ1-1; D ambiguous. V was shortened by 2 bases and J by 6 bases, with 19 bases between the two germline ends. CDR1 is SGHDN and CDR2 is FVKESK in the germline V gene. The CDR3 loop spans 16 amino acids. CDR3 in DNA: TGTGCCAGCAGCCAACGACGGGGATCCATTTTGGCTGAAGCTTTCTTT. This gives the protein CASSQRRGSILAEAFF. Based on the CDR3 plus reference TRBV14 and TRBJ1-1, the full variable domain is EAGVTQFPSHSVIEKGQTVTLRCDPISGHDNLYWYRRVMGKEIKFLLHFVKESKQDESGMPNNRFLAERTGGTYSTLKVQPAELEDSGVYFCASSQRRGSILAEAFFGQGTRLTVV.

The chain couples TRBV11-2 to TRBJ1-4; 9 nucleotides align to TRBD1. The CDR3 loop spans 15 amino acids. The germline V gene has CDR1 SGHAT and CDR2 FQNNGV. With 5 bases clipped from V and 8 bases from J, the junction kept 9 bases outside the gene matches. The CDR3 reads CASSPDLGTGEKLFF. CDR3 bases: TGTGCCAGCAGCCCCGACCTGGGGACAGGGGAAAAACTGTTTTTT. The full variable domain, completed using reference TRBV11-2 and TRBJ1-4, is EAGVAQSPRYKIIEKRQSVAFWCNPISGHATLYWYQQILGQGPKLLIQFQNNGVVDDSQLPKDRFSAERLKGVDSTLKIQPAKLEDSAVYLCASSPDLGTGEKLFFGSGTQLSVL.

The V and J genes are TRBV28 and TRBJ1-1; D perhaps matches TRBD1 (6 bases). V lost 5 bases and J lost 4, with 17 bases in between. The CDR3 covers 15 residues. CDR1 MDHEN and CDR2 SYDVKM come from the germline V gene. CDR3: CASSPHRVGGTEAFF. The CDR3, as DNA: TGTGCCAGCAGTCCCCACAGGGTTGGGGGCACTGAAGCTTTCTTT.

The V gene is TRBV19, the J gene TRBJ2-7, with 7 nucleotides matching TRBD2. In germline, CDR1 is LNHDA, CDR2 SQIVND (reference sequence). This CDR3 is 14 amino acids long. V gave up 1 base and J gave up 4 bases; unmatched junction bases: 4. CDR3 sequence reads: CASSIAGGGYEQYF. The CDR3 DNA sequence: TGTGCCAGTAGTATAGCGGGGGGAGGTTACGAGCAGTACTTC. The variable domain in full, completed from reference TRBV19 and TRBJ2-7, reads DGGITQSPKYLFRKEGQNVTLSCEQNLNHDAMYWYRQDPGQGLRLIYYSQIVNDFQKGDIAEGYSVSREKKESFPLTVTSAQKNPTAFYLCASSIAGGGYEQYFGPGTRLTVT.

The V gene is TRBV30, the J gene TRBJ2-1; the D gene is possibly TRBD1 (5 bases). Germline V gene data show CDR1 as GTSNPN and CDR2 as SVGIG (reference sequence). The CDR3 extends over 12 amino acids. Trimming took 4 bases from V and 8 from J, leaving 12 bases between them. This chain's CDR3 is CAWTGNGDEQFF. The DNA of the CDR3 is TGTGCCTGGACAGGGAATGGGGATGAGCAGTTCTTC.

The chain links TRBV28 to TRBJ2-7; 8 bases fit TRBD1. The CDR3 sequence is 15 residues long. Germline V gene sequence: CDR1 MDHEN, CDR2 SYDVKM. J gave up 3 bases and V 6 bases, and 10 bases lay outside the gene matches. CDR3 in DNA: TGTGCCAGCAGAAAACCTCCGGGACAGGACTACGAGCAGTACTTC. It yields the protein CASRKPPGQDYEQYF. Using reference TRBV28 and TRBJ2-7 for the parts outside the CDR3, the full variable domain is DVKVTQSSRYLVKRTGEKVFLECVQDMDHENMFWYRQDPGLGLRLIYFSYDVKMKEKGDIPEGYSVSREKKERFSLILESASTNQTSMYLCASRKPPGQDYEQYFGPGTRLTVT.

The chain joins TRBV18 to TRBJ2-5; no firm D call. The CDR3 has 14 amino acids. Between the trimmed V and J ends, which lost 6 bases and 5 bases, there was a span of 16 bases. The germline V gene has CDR1 KGHSH and CDR2 LQKENI. The CDR3 reads CASSPSEPRETQYF. Here the CDR3 DNA reads TGTGCCAGCTCTCCCTCAGAACCCAGGGAGACCCAGTACTTC.

This chain links TRBV4-1 with TRBJ2-6, with D unresolved. The CDR3 covers 19 residues. The V end lost 5 bases, the J end lost 0 bases, and 20 bases lay between the germline ends. Germline CDR1 reads MGHRA; CDR2 reads YSYEKL. DNA for the CDR3: TGCGCCAGCAGCACGCTCGGTGGCGGTTCAAGCTCTGGGGCCAACGTCCTGACTTTC. Amino acids: CASSTLGGGSSSGANVLTF.

This clone was picked up one time. Other DNA sequences in the same sample also yield this CDR3. The J gene is TRBJ1-2, the V gene TRBV7-8; 7 bases are shared with TRBD1. This CDR3 has 13 residues. The germline V gene has CDR1 SGHVS and CDR2 FQNEAQ. V shed 5 bases and J 2 bases; nucleotides not matched to a gene: 2. CDR3 sequence: CASSRDSNYGYTF. The CDR3 bases are TGTGCCAGCAGCCGGGACAGCAACTATGGCTACACCTTC.

The chain combines TRBV19 with TRBJ1-2; TRBD1 matches at 7 bases. The CDR3 runs to 15 residues. The V and J ends lost 4 bases and 4 bases, in that order; junction bases with no gene match: 9. The V gene's germline CDR1 is LNHDA and CDR2 SQIVND (reference sequence). The CDR3 is CASSTLDRAGYGYTF. CDR3 bases: TGTGCCAGTAGTACCCTCGACAGGGCTGGCTATGGCTACACCTTC.

This sequence joins TRBV11-2 and TRBJ2-7; 9 positions match TRBD1. This CDR3 spans 13 amino acids. From germline, CDR1 is SGHAT and CDR2 FQNNGV. V shed 7 bases, J shed 3 bases, and the junction held 4 bases outside the gene matches. Written as DNA, the CDR3 is TGTGCCAGCACCGGGACAGGGCGCTACGAGCAGTACTTC. Protein sequence: CASTGTGRYEQYF.

The rearrangement joins TRBV7-6 to TRBJ2-3, with D hard to call. This CDR3 is 13 amino acids long. Germline values: CDR1 SGHVS, CDR2 FNYEAQ. V lost 5 bases, J lost 3 bases, and 9 bases lay in between. The CDR3: CASSPDWTDTQYF. The CDR3 DNA is TGTGCCAGCAGCCCAGACTGGACAGATACGCAGTATTTT.

V gene TRBV7-8 combines with J gene TRBJ1-2, with 7 bases aligning to TRBD1. The junction had 20 bases not matched to a gene; V was cut back by 5 bases and J by 8 bases. This CDR3 spans 17 amino acids. Per the germline V gene, CDR1 is SGHVS and CDR2 is FQNEAQ. The CDR3, as DNA: TGTGCCAGCAGCCCCCTCCTACGGGACAGAAAGATTGCCGGCTACACCTTC. Its protein product is CASSPLLRDRKIAGYTF.

This clone occurred once. This sequence joins TRBV4-1 and TRBJ2-4; the D is unclear. The germline V gene has CDR1 MGHRA and CDR2 YSYEKL. Deletions cut 3 bases from V and 0 bases from J, with 15 bases between. The CDR3 contains 17 residues. CDR3 sequence: CASSQILAVLAKNIQYF. CDR3 nucleotide sequence: TGCGCCAGCAGCCAGATTTTGGCGGTGCTAGCCAAAAACATTCAGTACTTC.

J is TRBJ1-5 and V is TRBV9; 7 bases match TRBD1. V was pared by 4 bases and J by 2 bases, with 6 bases of the junction left unmatched. There are 15 residues in the CDR3. Germline V CDR1 and CDR2: SGDLS, YYNGEE. The DNA for the CDR3 is TGTGCCAGCAGCCCCCGAGGGGGCGGCAATCAGCCCCAGCATTTT. It encodes CASSPRGGGNQPQHF.

Turning to this clone: The sample has other DNA sequences that encode this CDR3 too. V is TRBV4-3 and J is TRBJ1-3; no clear D gene. V lost 0 bases to trimming and J lost 0 bases, with 3 bases between them. Germline V gene lookup returns CDR1 LGHNA and CDR2 YSLEER. The CDR3 runs 14 residues. CDR3 coding DNA: TGCGCCAGCAGCCAAGAGTACTCTGGAAACACCATATATTTT. Its translation: CASSQEYSGNTIYF.

This clone appeared once. This sequence joins TRBV5-1 and TRBJ2-7; TRBD1 matches at 8 bases. Looked up from germline, CDR1 is SGHRS and CDR2 is YFSETQ. Losses at the gene ends were 0 bases for V and 5 bases for J; bases not matched to a gene: 10. The CDR3 is made up of 16 amino acids. CDR3 in DNA: TGCGCCAGCAGCTTGGCCGACAGGGGCGTAGGGGACGAGCAGTACTTC. Its protein is CASSLADRGVGDEQYF.

This chain uses TRBV6-5 with TRBJ2-3; D might be TRBD2 (7 bases). CDR3 length: 15 residues. The germline CDR1 and CDR2 sequences are MNHEY and SVGAGI. V lost 2 bases, J lost 0 bases, and 9 bases lay in between. The CDR3, as DNA: TGTGCCAGCAGTTACGGCGGGGGCAGCACAGATACGCAGTATTTT. Its protein product is CASSYGGGSTDTQYF.

This clone was counted a few times. This sequence joins TRBV27 and TRBJ2-7, with D possibly being TRBD2 (7 bases). Trimming shortened V by 6 bases and J by 0 bases, and 15 bases separated the two germline ends. The CDR3 is 15 amino acids. Germline V gene lookup returns CDR1 MNHEY and CDR2 SMNVEV (reference sequence). The DNA of the CDR3 is TGTGCCAGCAGGCGGGGGCGGGAGAGCTCCTACGAGCAGTACTTC. It specifies CASRRGRESSYEQYF.